Presented here are 13 T cell receptor beta chains from one specimen sequenced in a study of T cells in Graves' hyperthyroidism and ophthalmopathy (dated by TCRdb to the late 2010s). Libraries came from multiplex PCR. Sequencing instrument: Illumina HiSeq 2000. TCR beta CDR3 regions were amplified from RNA transcripts. A first-round RT-PCR of the TCR CDR3 used the HTBI primer set with the Qiagen OneStep RT-PCR kit. TCRdb cleaned the public reads at Q25 with fastp, built clones with MiXCR and kept in-frame beta chains. Each entry is one CDR3 protein sequence, shown with its most common DNA and genes. The sample data list about 640,000 distinct CDR3 sequences, and less than 25% of these were observed just once. Of the sample, roughly 30% falls within the top ten clones. Material: blood. The receptors originated from a young man with Graves' ophthalmopathy.

This clonotype has a handful of counts. J is TRBJ2-7 and V is TRBV7-2, with 13 nucleotides matching TRBD2. The length of the CDR3 is 14 residues. The V and J ends lost 4 bases and 5 bases, in that order; junction bases with no gene match: 2. CDR1 SGHTA and CDR2 FQGNSA come from the germline V gene. CDR3: CASSWTSGRNEQYF. In DNA form, the CDR3 reads TGTGCCAGCAGCTGGACTAGCGGGAGAAACGAGCAGTACTTC. The complete variable domain, with remaining parts taken from reference TRBV7-2 and TRBJ2-7, reads GAGVSQSPSNKVTEKGKDVELRCDPISGHTALYWYRQSLGQGLEFLIYFQGNSAPDKSGLPSDRFSAERTGGSVSTLTIQRTQQEDSAVYLCASSWTSGRNEQYFGPGTRLTVT.

The chain combines TRBV30 with TRBJ2-2; 16 bases are a match to TRBD2. Germline V gives CDR1 GTSNPN, CDR2 SVGIG (reference sequence). V lost 4 bases, J lost 6 bases, and 14 bases stayed unmatched. CDR3 size: 19 residues. This CDR3 reads CAWTRLPGLAGGTSGELFF. In DNA form, the CDR3 reads TGTGCCTGGACTCGCCTGCCGGGACTAGCGGGAGGGACGTCCGGGGAGCTGTTTTTT. Variable domain in full (rest from reference TRBV30 and TRBJ2-2): SQTIHQWPATLVQPVGSPLSLECTVEGTSNPNLYWYRQAAGRGLQLLFYSVGIGQISSEVPQNLSASRPQDRQFILSSKKLLLSDSGFYLCAWTRLPGLAGGTSGELFFGEGSRLTVL.

The chain has TRBV20-1 and TRBJ2-5, with 8 bases that match TRBD2. The V gene's germline CDR1 is DFQATT and CDR2 SNEGSKA (reference sequence). V dropped 2 bases and J dropped 5; count of bases not matched to a gene: 10. This CDR3 comprises 15 residues. CDR3 DNA: TGCAGTGCTAGACCCGGGAGGGAGGGGAGGGAGACCCAGTACTTC. Translation gives CSARPGREGRETQYF.

This clonotype was counted only a few times. The rearrangement joins TRBV10-3 to TRBJ2-3; 16 bases align to TRBD2. There are 17 residues in the CDR3. With 5 bases clipped from V and 4 bases from J, the junction kept 6 bases outside the gene matches. Germline V gene sequence: CDR1 ENHRY, CDR2 SYGVKD. The CDR3 region is CAISPGLAGGVADTQYF. The CDR3 bases are TGTGCCATCAGTCCGGGACTAGCGGGAGGGGTGGCAGATACGCAGTATTTT.

The chain joins TRBV19 to TRBJ1-5, with 9 bases aligning to TRBD1. The CDR3 has 15 residues. The junction had 7 bases not matched to a gene; V was cut back by 5 bases and J by 5 bases. CDR1 and CDR2 from the germline V gene are LNHDA and SQIVND (reference sequence). CDR3 region: CASSPTGGLDQPQHF. In DNA form, the CDR3 reads TGTGCCAGTAGTCCAACAGGGGGCTTGGATCAGCCCCAGCATTTT.

This clonotype was detected ten times or more. This chain joins TRBV11-2 and TRBJ1-2; no clear D. Looked up from germline, CDR1 is SGHAT and CDR2 is FQNNGV. This CDR3 comprises 14 residues. Trimming cost V 1 base and J 1 base, with 7 bases left between them. The CDR3 loop is CASSLGGFNYGYTF. CDR3 nucleotides: TGTGCCAGCAGCTTAGGAGGGTTTAACTATGGCTACACCTTC.

This clonotype has just a few counts. J is TRBJ2-1 and V is TRBV20-1; 15 nucleotides match TRBD2. V shed 5 bases, J shed 7 bases, and the junction held 6 bases outside the gene matches. The CDR3 sequence is 15 residues long. In germline, CDR1 is DFQATT, CDR2 SNEGSKA (reference sequence). CDR3 residues: CSAHRGTSGRNEQFF. The CDR3 DNA reads as TGCAGTGCTCACCGAGGGACTAGCGGGAGGAATGAGCAGTTCTTC.

The chain is built from TRBV12-3 or TRBV12-4 and TRBJ2-2; TRBD2 agrees at 8 bases. V lost 6 bases to trimming and J lost 6 bases; unmatched junction nucleotides: 12. There are 16 residues in the CDR3. The CDR3 DNA sequence: TGTGCCAGCAGCCTAGGGTCCGGGAGGGTGGCCGGGGAGCTGTTTTTT. This gives the protein CASSLGSGRVAGELFF.

CDR3 coding DNA: TGCGCCAGCAGCACCCGGGACTTAGGAACTGAAGCTTTCTTT. It yields the protein CASSTRDLGTEAFF. The rearrangement joins TRBV4-1 to TRBJ1-1, with D tentatively TRBD1 (5 bases). CDR1 and CDR2 from the germline V gene are MGHRA and YSYEKL. V was pared by 5 bases and J by 5 bases, with 15 bases between. The CDR3 is 14 residues long.

V is TRBV20-1 and J is TRBJ2-1, with D maybe TRBD2 (6 bases). V was clipped by 1 base and J by 9 bases, with 16 bases between them. Germline V CDR1 and CDR2: DFQATT, SNEGSKA (reference sequence). The CDR3 consists of 14 residues. The CDR3 is CSARVTGVSGEQFF. The CDR3 DNA reads as TGCAGTGCTAGAGTAACGGGAGTTAGTGGTGAGCAGTTCTTC.

The rearrangement uses TRBV7-6 and TRBJ2-7; D is uncertain. The CDR3 covers 17 residues. V lost 3 bases and J 0 bases, leaving 18 bases between the germline ends. CDR1 is SGHVS and CDR2 is FNYEAQ in the germline V gene. Here the CDR3 DNA reads TGTGCCAGCAGCTTTTCGTCAGACCCTTCCAGCTCCTACGAGCAGTACTTC. Residues: CASSFSSDPSSSYEQYF.

This clonotype was counted between two and nine times. It may be a read error: a sequence one base away is much more abundant. The chain combines TRBV6-2 or TRBV6-3 with TRBJ2-3; D might be TRBD2 (6 bases). V was cut by 5 bases and J by 3 bases, with 15 bases left in between. This CDR3 spans 15 amino acids. Germline CDR1 MNHEY, CDR2 SVGEGT. CDR3 nucleotide sequence: TGTGCCAGCAGTGCCCTAGCGAGAGGGACAGATACGCAGTATTTT. Protein sequence: CASSALARGTDTQYF.

The V call is TRBV10-3, the J call TRBJ2-7; D is unresolved. The CDR3 spans 11 residues. CDR1 and CDR2 (germline): ENHRY, SYGVKD. V was pared by 7 bases and J by 4 bases, with 8 bases between. DNA for the CDR3: TGTGCCATCAAGGTTGGGTACGAGCAGTACTTC. This codes for CAIKVGYEQYF.